This T cell receptor beta chain was captured in a study of T cell responses to AZD1222 COVID-19 vaccine. This clone came up a few times. The data were produced by immunoSEQ multiplex PCR, yet TCRdb's version contains in-frame clones alone and is incomplete. The repertoire holds around 150,000 clones, with 85% to 95% as singletons. Deletions cut 5 bases from V and 8 bases from J, with 15 bases between. The CDR3 totals 13 residues. Germline lookup yields CDR1 MNHEY and CDR2 SMNVEV (reference sequence). Material: peripheral blood, obtained 28 days after the second AZD1222 dose. The source of this sequence is an adult who received the AZD1222 COVID-19 vaccine. V and J are TRBV27 and TRBJ1-2; D unresolved. CDR3 region: CASSKTQQGGYTF. The CDR3 coding sequence is TGTGCCAGCAGTAAGACCCAACAAGGCGGCTACACCTTC.